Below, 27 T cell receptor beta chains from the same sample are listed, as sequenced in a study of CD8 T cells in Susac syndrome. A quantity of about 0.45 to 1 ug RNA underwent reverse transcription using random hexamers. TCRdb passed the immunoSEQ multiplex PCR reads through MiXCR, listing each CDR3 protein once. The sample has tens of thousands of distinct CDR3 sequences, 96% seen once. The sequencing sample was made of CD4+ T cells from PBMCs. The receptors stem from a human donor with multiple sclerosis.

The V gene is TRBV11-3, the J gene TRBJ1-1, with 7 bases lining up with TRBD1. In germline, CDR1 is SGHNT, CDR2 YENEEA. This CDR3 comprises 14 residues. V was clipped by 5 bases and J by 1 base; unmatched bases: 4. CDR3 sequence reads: CASSVDRTNTEAFF. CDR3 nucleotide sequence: TGTGCCAGCAGCGTGGACAGGACGAACACTGAAGCTTTCTTT. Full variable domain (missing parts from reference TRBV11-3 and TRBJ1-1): EAGVVQSPRYKIIEKKQPVAFWCNPISGHNTLYWYLQNLGQGPELLIRYENEEAVDDSQLPKDRFSAERLKGVDSTLKIQPAELGDSAVYLCASSVDRTNTEAFFGQGTRLTVV.

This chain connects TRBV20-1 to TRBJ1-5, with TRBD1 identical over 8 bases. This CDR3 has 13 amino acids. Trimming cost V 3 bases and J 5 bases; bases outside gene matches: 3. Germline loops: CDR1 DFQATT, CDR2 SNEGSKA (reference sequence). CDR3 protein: CSASPGGHQPQHF. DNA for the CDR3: TGCAGTGCTAGCCCAGGGGGCCATCAGCCCCAGCATTTT.

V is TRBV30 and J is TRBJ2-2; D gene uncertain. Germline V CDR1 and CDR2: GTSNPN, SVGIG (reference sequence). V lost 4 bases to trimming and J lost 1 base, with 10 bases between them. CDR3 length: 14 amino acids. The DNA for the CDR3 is TGTGCCTGGATTCACCGCCGGAACACCGGGGAGCTGTTTTTT. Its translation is CAWIHRRNTGELFF.

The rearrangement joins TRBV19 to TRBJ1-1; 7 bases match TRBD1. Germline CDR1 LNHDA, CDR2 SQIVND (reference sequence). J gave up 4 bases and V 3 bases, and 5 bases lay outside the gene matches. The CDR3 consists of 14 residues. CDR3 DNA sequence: TGTGCCAGTAGTATCGGACAGGCGGGCACTGAAGCTTTCTTT. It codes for CASSIGQAGTEAFF.

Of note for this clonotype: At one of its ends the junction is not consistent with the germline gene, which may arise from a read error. The CDR3 region has the DNA TGTGCCAGCTCACCAAATCAAGGGACAGGGTCTTCACCCCTCCATTTT. The encoded protein is CASSPNQGTGSSPLHF. The J gene is TRBJ1-6, the V gene TRBV18; 9 bases line up with TRBD1. Per germline, CDR1 KGHSH and CDR2 LQKENI. CDR3 size: 16 residues.

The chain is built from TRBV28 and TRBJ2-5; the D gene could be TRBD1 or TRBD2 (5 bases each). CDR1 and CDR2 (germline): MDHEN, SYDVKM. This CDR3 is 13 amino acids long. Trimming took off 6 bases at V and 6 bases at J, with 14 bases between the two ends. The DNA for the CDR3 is TGTGCCAGCAGGGGTGGGACCCCCCAGACCCAGTACTTC. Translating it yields CASRGGTPQTQYF.

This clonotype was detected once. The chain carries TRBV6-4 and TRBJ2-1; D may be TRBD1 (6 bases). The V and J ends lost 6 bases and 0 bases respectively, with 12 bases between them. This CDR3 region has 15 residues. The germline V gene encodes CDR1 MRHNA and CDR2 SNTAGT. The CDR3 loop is CASSDRQSSYNEQFF. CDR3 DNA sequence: TGTGCCAGCAGCGACAGGCAAAGCTCCTACAATGAGCAGTTCTTC.

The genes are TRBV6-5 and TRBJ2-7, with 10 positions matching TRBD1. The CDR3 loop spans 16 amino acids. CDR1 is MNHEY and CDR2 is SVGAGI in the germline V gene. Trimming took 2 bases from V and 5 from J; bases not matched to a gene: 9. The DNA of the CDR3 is TGTGCCAGCAGTTACCAACCGGGACAGGGGCAAGACGAGCAGTACTTC. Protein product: CASSYQPGQGQDEQYF.

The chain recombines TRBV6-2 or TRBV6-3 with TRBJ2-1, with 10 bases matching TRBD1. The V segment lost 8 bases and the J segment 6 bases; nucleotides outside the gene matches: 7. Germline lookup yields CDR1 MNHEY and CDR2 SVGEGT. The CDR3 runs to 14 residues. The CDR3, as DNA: TGTGCCAGCGGGCCTGGGACAGGGGTCAATGAGCAGTTCTTC. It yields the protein CASGPGTGVNEQFF.

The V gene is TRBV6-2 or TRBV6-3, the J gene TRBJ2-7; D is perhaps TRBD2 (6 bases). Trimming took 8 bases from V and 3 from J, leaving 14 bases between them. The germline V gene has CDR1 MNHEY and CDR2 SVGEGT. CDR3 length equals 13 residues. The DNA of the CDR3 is TGTGCCAGCCGCGGGATTTTCGGCTACGAGCAGTACTTC. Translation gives CASRGIFGYEQYF.

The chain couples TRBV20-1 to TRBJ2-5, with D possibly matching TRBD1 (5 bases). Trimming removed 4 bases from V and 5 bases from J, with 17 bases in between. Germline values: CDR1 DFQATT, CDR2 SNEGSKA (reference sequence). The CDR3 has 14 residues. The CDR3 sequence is CSATGQGTGETQYF. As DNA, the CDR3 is TGCAGTGCTACCGGCCAGGGTACCGGGGAGACCCAGTACTTC.

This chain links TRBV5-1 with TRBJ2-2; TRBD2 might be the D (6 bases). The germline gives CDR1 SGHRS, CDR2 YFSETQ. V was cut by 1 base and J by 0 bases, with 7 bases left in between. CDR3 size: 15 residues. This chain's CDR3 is CASSLTSSNTGELFF. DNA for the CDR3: TGCGCCAGCAGCTTGACTAGCTCGAACACCGGGGAGCTGTTTTTT.

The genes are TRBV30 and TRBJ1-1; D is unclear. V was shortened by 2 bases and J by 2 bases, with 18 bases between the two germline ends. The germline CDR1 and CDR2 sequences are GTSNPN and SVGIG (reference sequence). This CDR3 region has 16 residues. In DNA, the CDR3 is TGTGCCTGGAGTACCCCCCGGCAGAGGATTAACACTGAAGCTTTCTTT. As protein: CAWSTPRQRINTEAFF. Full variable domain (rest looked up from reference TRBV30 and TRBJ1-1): SQTIHQWPATLVQPVGSPLSLECTVEGTSNPNLYWYRQAAGRGLQLLFYSVGIGQISSEVPQNLSASRPQDRQFILSSKKLLLSDSGFYLCAWSTPRQRINTEAFFGQGTRLTVV.

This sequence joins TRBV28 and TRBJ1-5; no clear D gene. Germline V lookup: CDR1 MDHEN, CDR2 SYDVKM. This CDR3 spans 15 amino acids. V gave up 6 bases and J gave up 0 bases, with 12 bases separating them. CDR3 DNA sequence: TGTGCCAGCAGCAAACAGAGATATAGCAATCAGCCCCAGCATTTT. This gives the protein CASSKQRYSNQPQHF.

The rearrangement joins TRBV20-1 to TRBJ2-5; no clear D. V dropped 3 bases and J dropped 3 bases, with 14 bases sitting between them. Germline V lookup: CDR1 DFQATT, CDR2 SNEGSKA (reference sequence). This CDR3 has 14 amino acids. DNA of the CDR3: TGCAGTGCTAGTGTAGAGCCTGCCGAAGAGACCCAGTACTTC. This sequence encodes CSASVEPAEETQYF.

CDR3 bases: TGCAGCGCAGCAGGGGGGTACACTGAAGCTTTCTTT. Translated, it gives CSAAGGYTEAFF. This chain uses TRBV29-1 with TRBJ1-1; 7 bases fit TRBD1. This CDR3 region has 12 residues. Per the germline V gene, CDR1 is SQVTM and CDR2 is ANQGSEA. V dropped 7 bases and J dropped 3; count of bases not matched to a gene: 5.

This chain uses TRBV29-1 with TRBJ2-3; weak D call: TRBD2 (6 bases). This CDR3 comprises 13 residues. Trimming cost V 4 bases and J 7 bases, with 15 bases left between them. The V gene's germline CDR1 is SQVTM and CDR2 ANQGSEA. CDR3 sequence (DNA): TGCAGCGTTGCCCGGGAACGGGGGTATACGCAGTATTTT. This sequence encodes CSVARERGYTQYF.

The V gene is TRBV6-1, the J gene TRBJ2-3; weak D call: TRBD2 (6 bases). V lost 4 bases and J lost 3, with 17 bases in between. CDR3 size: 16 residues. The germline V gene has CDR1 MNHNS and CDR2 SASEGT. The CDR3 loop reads CASSVTGGVRTDTQYF. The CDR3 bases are TGTGCCAGCAGTGTAACCGGCGGGGTTAGGACAGATACGCAGTATTTT.

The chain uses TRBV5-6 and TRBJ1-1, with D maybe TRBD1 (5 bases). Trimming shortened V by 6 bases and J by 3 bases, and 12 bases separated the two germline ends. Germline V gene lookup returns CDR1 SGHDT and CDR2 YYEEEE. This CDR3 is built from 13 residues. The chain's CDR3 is CASKEGWYTEAFF. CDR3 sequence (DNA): TGTGCCAGCAAAGAGGGGTGGTACACTGAAGCTTTCTTT.

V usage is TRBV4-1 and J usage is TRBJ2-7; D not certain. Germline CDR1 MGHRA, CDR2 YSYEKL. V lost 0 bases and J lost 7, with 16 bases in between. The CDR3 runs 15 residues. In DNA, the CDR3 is TGCGCCAGCAGCCAAGAATTCGGGTCGGCATGGGAGCAGTACTTC. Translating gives CASSQEFGSAWEQYF.

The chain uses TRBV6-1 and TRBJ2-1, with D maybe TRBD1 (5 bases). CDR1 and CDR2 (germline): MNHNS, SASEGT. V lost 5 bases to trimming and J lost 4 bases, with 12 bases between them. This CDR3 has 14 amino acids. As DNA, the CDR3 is TGTGCCAGCAGTACAGGACCGATATACAATGAGCAGTTCTTC. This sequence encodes CASSTGPIYNEQFF.

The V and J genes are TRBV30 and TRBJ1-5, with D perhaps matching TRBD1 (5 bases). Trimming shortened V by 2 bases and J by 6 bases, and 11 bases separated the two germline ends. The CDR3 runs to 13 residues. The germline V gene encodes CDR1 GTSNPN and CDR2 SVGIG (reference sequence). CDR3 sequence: CAWSSQGSQPQHF. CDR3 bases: TGTGCCTGGAGTTCCCAGGGTTCTCAGCCCCAGCATTTT.

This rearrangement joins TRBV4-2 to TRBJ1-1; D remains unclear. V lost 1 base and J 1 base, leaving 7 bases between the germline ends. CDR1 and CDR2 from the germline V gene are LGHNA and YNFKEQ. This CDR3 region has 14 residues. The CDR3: CASSQAFWNTEAFF. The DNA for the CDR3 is TGTGCCAGCAGCCAAGCCTTCTGGAACACTGAAGCTTTCTTT.

This chain's CDR3 is CASSPTGVGSYEQYF. Here the CDR3 DNA reads TGTGCCAGCAGCCCGACAGGGGTAGGCTCCTACGAGCAGTACTTC. The V call is TRBV4-2, the J call TRBJ2-7, with TRBD1 matching over 8 bases. This CDR3 contains 15 residues. Germline CDR1 is LGHNA and CDR2 is YNFKEQ. J lost 0 bases, V lost 4 bases, and 5 bases had no gene match.

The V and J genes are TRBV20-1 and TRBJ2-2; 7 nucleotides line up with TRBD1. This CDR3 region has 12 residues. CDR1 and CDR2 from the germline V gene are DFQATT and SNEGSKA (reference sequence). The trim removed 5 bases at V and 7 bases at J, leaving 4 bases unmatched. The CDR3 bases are TGCAGTGCTGACAGGGCGGGCGGGGAGCTGTTTTTT. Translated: CSADRAGGELFF.

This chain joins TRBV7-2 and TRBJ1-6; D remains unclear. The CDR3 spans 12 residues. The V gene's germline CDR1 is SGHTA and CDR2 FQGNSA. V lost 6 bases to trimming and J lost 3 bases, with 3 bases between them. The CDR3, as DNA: TGTGCCAGCAGTGTCTATAATTCACCCCTCCACTTT. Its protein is CASSVYNSPLHF.

This chain's CDR3 is CSARGGTGGYEQYF. In nucleotides, the CDR3 is TGCAGTGCTAGAGGGGGGACAGGGGGCTACGAGCAGTACTTC. This rearrangement joins TRBV20-1 to TRBJ2-7; 11 bases match TRBD1. Germline values: CDR1 DFQATT, CDR2 SNEGSKA (reference sequence). This CDR3 is 14 amino acids long. V was clipped by 1 base and J by 3 bases; unmatched bases: 2.